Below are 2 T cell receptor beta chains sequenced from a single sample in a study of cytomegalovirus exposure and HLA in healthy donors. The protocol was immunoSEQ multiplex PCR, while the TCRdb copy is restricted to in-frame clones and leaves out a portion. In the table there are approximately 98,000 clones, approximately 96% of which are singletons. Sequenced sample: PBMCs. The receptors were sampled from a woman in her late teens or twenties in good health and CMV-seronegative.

CDR3 protein: CASSFTSGVETQYF. The CDR3 region has the DNA TGTGCCAGCAGTTTCACTAGCGGGGTAGAGACCCAGTACTTC. V and J are TRBV27 and TRBJ2-5; 10 positions agree with TRBD2. The V segment lost 3 bases and the J segment 4 bases; nucleotides outside the gene matches: 2. This CDR3 comprises 14 residues. Germline CDR1 reads MNHEY; CDR2 reads SMNVEV (reference sequence).

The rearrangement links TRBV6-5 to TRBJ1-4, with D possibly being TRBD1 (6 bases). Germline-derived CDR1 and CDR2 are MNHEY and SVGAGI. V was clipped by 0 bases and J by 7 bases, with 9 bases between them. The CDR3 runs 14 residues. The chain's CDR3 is CASSYSRTAEKLFF. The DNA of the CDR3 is TGTGCCAGCAGTTACTCCCGGACAGCTGAAAAACTGTTTTTT.